This TCR beta chain was identified during a study of cytomegalovirus exposure and HLA in healthy donors. Across the whole study: Among 350 to 500 genotyped donors, around 80% fell in the Caucasian-associated ancestry cluster.

Study findings and constraints: In a later analysis, an Asian-associated ancestry cluster reportedly showed fewer N-insertions than the roughly 730-donor mean. Several of the most significant clusters were apparently associated with common viral pathogens in a later analysis.

PCR was performed using 60 Vbeta and 13 Jbeta primers. Per the authors' pipeline: In a later analysis, of approximately 81 million unique beta chains, roughly 11 million appeared in at least two donors. Only in-frame clones appear in the TCRdb table, and some are missing; sequencing was by immunoSEQ multiplex PCR. The D gene and trimming were derived from the DNA, and the V and J assignments and clone size from that table. The sample lists 150,000 to 250,000 clones; approximately 85% were seen once. With 3 bases removed from V and 0 bases from J, the gap between germline ends came to 7 bases. This CDR3 region has 14 residues. Concerning this clone: Antigen specificity is unknown.

V is TRBV5-3 and J is TRBJ1-5; D is unclear. TRBV5-3 is identified as an open reading frame with a role that is uncertain. Input material: PBMCs. The source of this sequence is a woman aged 45 to 65 in good health and CMV-seropositive. In DNA form, the CDR3 reads TGTGCCAGAAGCTCCCCTTCTAGCAATCAGCCCCAGCATTTT. Translating gives CARSSPSSNQPQHF.